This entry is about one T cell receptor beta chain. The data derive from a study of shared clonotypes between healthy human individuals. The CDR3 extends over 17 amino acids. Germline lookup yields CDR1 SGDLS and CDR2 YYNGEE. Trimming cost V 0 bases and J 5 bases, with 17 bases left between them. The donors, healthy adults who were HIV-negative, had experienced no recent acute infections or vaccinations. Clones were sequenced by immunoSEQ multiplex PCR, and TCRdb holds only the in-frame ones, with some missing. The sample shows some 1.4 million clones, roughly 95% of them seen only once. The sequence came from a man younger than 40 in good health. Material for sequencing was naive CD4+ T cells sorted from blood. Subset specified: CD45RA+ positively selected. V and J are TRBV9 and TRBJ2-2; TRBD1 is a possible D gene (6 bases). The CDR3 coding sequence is TGTGCCAGCAGCGTAGGGGTAAAAGGACAGTTAACCGGGGAGCTGTTTTTT. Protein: CASSVGVKGQLTGELFF.